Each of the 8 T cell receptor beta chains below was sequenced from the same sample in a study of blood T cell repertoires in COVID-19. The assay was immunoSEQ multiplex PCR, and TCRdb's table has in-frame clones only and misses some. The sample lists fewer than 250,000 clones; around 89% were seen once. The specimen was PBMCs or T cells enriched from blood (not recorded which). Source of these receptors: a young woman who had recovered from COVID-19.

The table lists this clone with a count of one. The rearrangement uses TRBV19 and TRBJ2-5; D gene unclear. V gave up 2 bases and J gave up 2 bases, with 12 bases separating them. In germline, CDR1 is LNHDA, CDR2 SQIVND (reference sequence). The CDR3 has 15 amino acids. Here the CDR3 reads CASSICGGTQETQYF. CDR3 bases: TGTGCCAGTAGTATATGTGGCGGAACTCAAGAGACCCAGTACTTC.

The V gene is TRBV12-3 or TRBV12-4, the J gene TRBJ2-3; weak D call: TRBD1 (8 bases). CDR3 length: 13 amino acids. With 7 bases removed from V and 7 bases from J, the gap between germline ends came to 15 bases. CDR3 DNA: TGTGCCAGCAACAGGGGGGGTTTGAATACGCAGTATTTT. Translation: CASNRGGLNTQYF.

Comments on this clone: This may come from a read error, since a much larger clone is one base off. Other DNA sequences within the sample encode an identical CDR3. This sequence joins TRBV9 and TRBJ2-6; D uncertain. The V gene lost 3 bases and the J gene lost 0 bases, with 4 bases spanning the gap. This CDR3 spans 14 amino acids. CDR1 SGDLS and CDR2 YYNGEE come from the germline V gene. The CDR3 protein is CASSARSGANVLTF. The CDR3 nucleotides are TGTGCCAGCAGCGCCCGCTCTGGGGCCAACGTCCTGACTTTC.

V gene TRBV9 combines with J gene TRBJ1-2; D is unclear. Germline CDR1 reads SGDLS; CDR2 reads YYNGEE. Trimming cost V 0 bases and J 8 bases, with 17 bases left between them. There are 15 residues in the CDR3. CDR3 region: CASSVAPGREYGYTF. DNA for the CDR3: TGTGCCAGCAGCGTAGCTCCAGGCCGAGAGTACGGCTACACCTTC.

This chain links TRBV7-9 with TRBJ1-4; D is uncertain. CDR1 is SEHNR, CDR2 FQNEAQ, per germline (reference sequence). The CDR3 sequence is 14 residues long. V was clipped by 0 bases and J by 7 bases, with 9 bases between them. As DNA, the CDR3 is TGTGCCAGCAGCTTAGCCTGGCCCAGTGAAAAACTGTTTTTT. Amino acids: CASSLAWPSEKLFF.

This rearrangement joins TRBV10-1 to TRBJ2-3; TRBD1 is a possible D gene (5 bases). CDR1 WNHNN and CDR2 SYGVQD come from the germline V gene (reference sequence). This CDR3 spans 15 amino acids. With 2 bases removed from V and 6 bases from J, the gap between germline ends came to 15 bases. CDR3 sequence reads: CASSERQYTVDTQYF. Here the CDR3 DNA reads TGCGCCAGCAGTGAGAGACAGTACACAGTGGATACGCAGTATTTT.

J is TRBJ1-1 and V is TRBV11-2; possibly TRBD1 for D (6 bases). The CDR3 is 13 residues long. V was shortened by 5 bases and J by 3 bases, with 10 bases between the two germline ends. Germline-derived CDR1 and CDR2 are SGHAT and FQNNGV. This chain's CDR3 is CASSQQGYTEAFF. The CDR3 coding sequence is TGTGCCAGCAGCCAACAGGGTTACACTGAAGCTTTCTTT.

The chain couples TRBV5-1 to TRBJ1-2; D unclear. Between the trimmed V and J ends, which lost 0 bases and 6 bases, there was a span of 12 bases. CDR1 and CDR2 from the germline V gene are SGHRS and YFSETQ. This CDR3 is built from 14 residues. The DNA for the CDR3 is TGCGCCAGCAGCTTGGACAGCTCCCGAAATGGCTACACCTTC. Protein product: CASSLDSSRNGYTF.